These 2 T cell receptor beta chains share one sample of origin, sequenced in a study of T cell responses to AZD1222 COVID-19 vaccine. Here immunoSEQ multiplex PCR was the method, and the copy in TCRdb shows in-frame clones only, minus some. The sample shows about 150,000 clones, about 88% of them seen only once. Sequenced here: peripheral blood, sampled on day 0 of AZD1222 vaccination. These receptors were obtained from an adult in good health.

This clone is a singleton in its sample. J is TRBJ2-2 and V is TRBV7-3; D not resolved. Germline V lookup: CDR1 SGHTA, CDR2 FQGTGA. Trimming cost V 8 bases and J 0 bases, with 10 bases left between them. The CDR3 loop spans 14 amino acids. The chain's CDR3 is CASAKGPNTGELFF. CDR3 DNA sequence: TGTGCCAGCGCCAAGGGCCCGAACACCGGGGAGCTGTTTTTT.

This sequence joins TRBV2 and TRBJ2-3; 9 nucleotides agree with TRBD2. This CDR3 spans 15 amino acids. CDR1 is SNHLY, CDR2 FYNNEI, per germline. V gave up 5 bases and J gave up 1 base; unmatched junction bases: 4. The CDR3 spells CASSTRLAGTDTQYF. The CDR3 DNA reads TGTGCCAGCAGTACGAGACTAGCGGGCACAGATACGCAGTATTTT. Filled out from reference TRBV2 and TRBJ2-3, the complete variable domain reads EPEVTQTPSHQVTQMGQEVILRCVPISNHLYFYWYRQILGQKVEFLVSFYNNEISEKSEIFDDQFSVERPDGSNFTLKIRSTKLEDSAMYFCASSTRLAGTDTQYFGPGTRLTVL.